The rows below give T cell receptor beta chains drawn from one sample of a study of T cells in Graves' hyperthyroidism and ophthalmopathy. TCRdb analysed the multiplex PCR reads with MiXCR anew, one entry per CDR3 protein. The data contain under 800,000 distinct CDR3 sequences, 12% to 15% of them singletons. Material: blood. These TCRs come from a woman younger than 30 with Graves' hyperthyroidism. The CDR3 runs from the conserved cysteine through the conserved F or W. A D gene is named only where the DNA matches it firmly. Not every row has a clone size; where given, it reads once, few, many or a size class.

>.|TRBV6-1|TRBJ1-1|few
CASNQKWGMNTEAFF
TGTGCCAGCAACCAAAAATGGGGCATGAACACTGAAGCTTTCTTT
>TRBD1|TRBV5-1|TRBJ2-2|few
CASSTSQGARTGELFF
TGCGCCAGCAGCACCTCTCAGGGGGCGCGCACCGGGGAGCTGTTTTTT
>.|TRBV5-6|TRBJ1-2|many
CASSLGARWDYGYTF
TGTGCCAGCAGCTTGGGCGCCAGGTGGGACTATGGCTACACCTTC
>.|TRBV3-1|TRBJ2-1|many
CASSQAFSGNEQFF
TGTGCCAGCAGCCAAGCCTTCTCGGGGAATGAGCAGTTCTTC
>TRBD1|TRBV29-1|TRBJ1-3|.
CSVAGGRSGNTIYF
TGCAGCGTCGCAGGGGGGCGCTCTGGAAACACCATATATTTT
>TRBD2|TRBV7-9|TRBJ2-5|.
CASSRSSGRAQETQYF
TGTGCCAGCAGCCGTTCTAGCGGGAGGGCCCAAGAGACCCAGTACTTC
>.|TRBV6-2/TRBV6-3|TRBJ2-3|many
CASSYVEMLTDTQYF
TGTGCCAGCAGTTATGTTGAGATGCTCACAGATACGCAGTATTTT
>TRBD1|TRBV7-8|TRBJ1-6|few
CASSSQDRGYNSPLHF
TGTGCCAGCAGCTCCCAGGACAGGGGCTATAATTCACCCCTCCACTTT
>TRBD2|TRBV30|TRBJ2-7|many
CAWEGLAGEQYF
TGTGCCTGGGAGGGACTAGCGGGCGAGCAGTACTTC
>.|TRBV7-9|TRBJ2-1|many
CASSHPVRGASGRGEGYNEQFF
TGTGCCAGCAGCCACCCCGTCAGGGGGGCTAGCGGGCGAGGAGAAGGCTACAATGAGCAGTTCTTC
>TRBD2|TRBV20-1|TRBJ2-5|few
CSARKLTSGNQETQYF
TGCAGTGCCAGAAAACTGACTAGCGGGAACCAAGAGACCCAGTACTTC
>.|TRBV27|TRBJ2-7|.
CASSLKGGGSYEQYF
TGTGCCAGCAGTTTAAAGGGGGGGGGATCCTACGAGCAGTACTTC
>TRBD1|TRBV29-1|TRBJ2-7|.
CSVGTGNEQYF
TGCAGCGTGGGGACAGGCAACGAGCAGTACTTC
>.|TRBV28|TRBJ2-7|many
CGVGQGYSYEQYF
TGTGGCGTCGGGCAGGGGTACTCCTACGAGCAGTACTTC
>.|TRBV4-1|TRBJ2-3|.
CASSQSDPTDTQYF
TGCGCCAGCAGCCAGTCCGACCCCACAGATACGCAGTATTTT
>.|TRBV4-1|TRBJ1-1|.
CASSQGQRTDTEAFF
TGCGCCAGCAGCCAAGGTCAGCGTACGGACACTGAAGCTTTCTTT
>.|TRBV20-1|TRBJ2-7|many
CSARDHYEQYF
TGCAGTGCTAGAGATCATTACGAGCAGTACTTC
>TRBD1|TRBV9|TRBJ2-3|few
CASSVIQDRESDTQYF
TGTGCCAGCAGCGTTATTCAGGACAGGGAATCAGATACGCAGTATTTT
>.|TRBV4-3|TRBJ1-1|.
CASSQGQDEAFF
TGCGCCAGCAGCCAAGGACAGGATGAAGCTTTCTTT
>.|TRBV7-9|TRBJ2-7|few
CASSLTGTNYEQYF
TGTGCCAGCAGCTTAACAGGGACGAACTACGAGCAGTACTTC
>TRBD1|TRBV7-9|TRBJ2-1|few
CASRMTPTGAPTYNEQFF
TGTGCCAGCAGAATGACCCCAACAGGGGCGCCCACCTACAATGAGCAGTTCTTC
>.|TRBV4-1|TRBJ2-3|few
CASSRATAAYSTDTQYF
TGCGCCAGCAGCCGAGCGACCGCGGCCTATAGCACAGATACGCAGTATTTT
>.|TRBV6-1|TRBJ2-7|few
CASSDPRGGTGYPEQYF
TGTGCCAGCAGTGATCCCCGCGGGGGGACAGGGTACCCCGAGCAGTACTTC
>.|TRBV11-2|TRBJ2-1|many
CASSLESADEQFF
TGTGCCAGCAGCTTAGAGAGTGCGGATGAGCAGTTCTTC
>.|TRBV20-1|TRBJ2-7|many
CSAREYPRSSYEQYF
TGCAGTGCTAGGGAATATCCAAGGAGCTCCTACGAGCAATACTTC
>TRBD2|TRBV4-3|TRBJ2-7|few
CASGPGLAGLYEQYF
TGCGCCAGCGGCCCCGGACTAGCGGGACTATACGAGCAGTACTTC
>TRBD1|TRBV4-1|TRBJ1-2|few
CASFGQEDGYTF
TGCGCCAGTTTTGGACAGGAAGATGGCTACACCTTC
>TRBD2|TRBV6-2/TRBV6-3|TRBJ2-1|.
CASRDASGSGNEQFF
TGTGCCAGCAGGGATGCTAGCGGGAGTGGTAATGAGCAGTTCTTC
>.|TRBV18|TRBJ1-3|.
CASSETFSGNTIYF
TGTGCCAGCTCAGAGACCTTCTCTGGAAACACCATATATTTT
>.|TRBV7-9|TRBJ1-5|many
CASSSSRDVNQPQHF
TGTGCCAGCAGCTCCTCCCGGGACGTCAATCAGCCCCAGCATTTT
>TRBD1|TRBV12-3/TRBV12-4|TRBJ2-1|many
CASSSLGDRVLDSYNEQFF
TGTGCCAGCAGTTCCCTAGGGGACAGGGTTTTGGACTCCTACAATGAGCAGTTCTTC